This TCR beta chain was obtained from a study of blood T cell repertoires in COVID-19. Study summary: Both acute and convalescent COVID-19 samples were obtained from the United States, Italy and Spain. T cells, B-cell-depleted T cells, or PBMCs supplied cDNA or gDNA.

Between the trimmed V and J ends, which lost 1 base and 4 bases, there was a span of 10 bases. The CDR3 consists of 14 residues. Germline CDR1 is LGHDT and CDR2 is YNNKEL (reference sequence). This clone was counted between two and nine times. Authors' analysis steps: The assay estimated nucleated cells by amplifying reference gene primers. Repertoires were generated with immunoSEQ multiplex PCR, while TCRdb's copy carries only in-frame clones and drops some. For V, J and clone size, that table is used; D and trimming come from the DNA. The sample contains some 80,000 clones, around nine tenths of which appear only once.

The TCR comes from a man older than 75 with active or convalescent COVID-19. Sequencing was carried out using peripheral blood. The V and J genes are TRBV3-1 (or the pseudogene TRBV3-2) and TRBJ1-1; possibly TRBD1 for D (6 bases). CDR3 amino acids: CASSQGGGGTEAFF. Here the CDR3 DNA reads TGTGCCAGCAGCCAAGGTGGGGGCGGCACTGAAGCTTTCTTT.